This TCR beta chain comes out of a study of cytomegalovirus exposure and HLA in healthy donors. On this clone itself: The antigen remains unidentified.

PCR employed 60 Vbeta and 13 Jbeta primers. Here immunoSEQ multiplex PCR was the method, and the copy in TCRdb shows in-frame clones only, minus some. The sample consists of 250,000 or so clones, around 81% of them appearing once. This CDR3 has 16 amino acids. The germline V gene has CDR1 MNHNS and CDR2 SASEGT. V dropped 3 bases and J dropped 0 bases, with 12 bases sitting between them. Regarding the study as a whole: There were some V segments, including TRBV6-2 and TRBV6-3, excluded as indistinguishable. As was reported, the classifier diagnosed cytomegalovirus status with high specificity and sensitivity. Most likely, a cluster of highly shared sequence variants arose as a sequencing artifact. The authors later found most CMV-associated TCR beta chains appeared HLA-restricted.

Input material: PBMCs. This clonotype originated in a woman in her sixties or seventies in good health and CMV-seropositive. The J gene is TRBJ2-4, the V gene TRBV6-1; the D gene is possibly TRBD2 (6 bases). The CDR3 protein is CASSEVAAVAKNIQYF. Here the CDR3 DNA reads TGTGCCAGCAGTGAGGTAGCGGCGGTAGCCAAAAACATTCAGTACTTC.